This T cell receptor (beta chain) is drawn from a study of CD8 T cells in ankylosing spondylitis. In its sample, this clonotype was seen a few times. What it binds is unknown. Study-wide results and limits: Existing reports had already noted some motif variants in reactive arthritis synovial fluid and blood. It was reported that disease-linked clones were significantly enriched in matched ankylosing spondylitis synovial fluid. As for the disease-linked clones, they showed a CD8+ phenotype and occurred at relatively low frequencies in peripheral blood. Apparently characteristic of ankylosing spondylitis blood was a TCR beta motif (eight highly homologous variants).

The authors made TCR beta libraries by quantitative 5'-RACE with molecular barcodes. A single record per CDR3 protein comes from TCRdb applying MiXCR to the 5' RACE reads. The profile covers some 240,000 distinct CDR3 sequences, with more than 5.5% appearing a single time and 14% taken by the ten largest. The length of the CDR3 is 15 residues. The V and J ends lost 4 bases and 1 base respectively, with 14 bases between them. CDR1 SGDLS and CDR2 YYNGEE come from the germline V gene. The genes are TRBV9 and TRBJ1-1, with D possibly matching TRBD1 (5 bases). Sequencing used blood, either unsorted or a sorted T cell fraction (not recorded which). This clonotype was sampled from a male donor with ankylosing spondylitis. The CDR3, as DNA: TGTGCCAGCAGCCCCCTATCGGGGGGGAACACTGAAGCTTTCTTT. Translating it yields CASSPLSGGNTEAFF.